This T cell receptor beta chain emerged from a study of cytotoxic CD8 clonotypes in ibrutinib-treated CLL. The CDR3 covers 14 residues. Looked up from germline, CDR1 is SGHNT and CDR2 is YYREEE (reference sequence). V was pared by 3 bases and J by 2 bases, with 12 bases between. The protocol was immunoSEQ multiplex PCR, while the TCRdb copy is restricted to in-frame clones and leaves out a portion. The sample comprises about 45,000 clones, roughly 76% of which are singletons, and around 13% rests with the top ten. The sequencing here drew on PBMCs, taken after 12 months of ibrutinib treatment. The sequence derives from a human donor with chronic lymphocytic leukemia. V is TRBV5-4 and J is TRBJ2-7, with D perhaps matching TRBD2 (6 bases). This CDR3 reads CASSYRDLPYEQYF. Written as DNA, the CDR3 is TGTGCCAGCAGCTACCGGGACTTACCCTACGAGCAGTACTTC.